These 12 T cell receptor beta chains were sequenced from one sample in a study of persistence of HIV-infected CD4 T cells. Sequencing used immunoSEQ version 4 in survey mode. TCRdb's table, derived via immunoSEQ multiplex PCR, lists solely in-frame clones and lacks some. This repertoire shows about 40,000 clones, more than 75% found once; its top ten account for approximately 15%. These TCRs' antigens remain unknown. The stimulus was an HIV-1 Gag 15-mer peptide pool, roughly 1 ug/peptide/mL. Memory cells lacking CD40L and CD69 with high CD45RO were sorted. Sequencing was performed on CD4+ T cells sorted from PBMCs after roughly 18-hour stimulation, taken from a patient who received antiretroviral therapy. These receptors were obtained from an adult man with HIV who was CMV-seropositive.

The chain uses TRBV5-8 and TRBJ2-2; D possibly matches TRBD1 or TRBD2 (5 bases each). Trimming stripped 5 bases from V and 1 base from J, with 12 bases between. Germline V gene sequence: CDR1 SGHTS, CDR2 YDEGEE. The CDR3 sequence is 15 residues long. For the CDR3, the DNA is TGTGCCAGCAGATACGGGACGGGGAACACCGGGGAGCTGTTTTTT. This codes for CASRYGTGNTGELFF.

V and J are TRBV6-5 and TRBJ1-5; D not resolved. Between the trimmed V and J ends, which lost 4 bases and 5 bases, there was a span of 9 bases. The CDR3 totals 13 residues. CDR1 is MNHEY, CDR2 SVGAGI, per germline. This chain's CDR3 is CASSSTRYQPQHF. As DNA, the CDR3 is TGTGCCAGCAGTTCGACTCGTTATCAGCCCCAGCATTTT.

This chain joins TRBV5-5 and TRBJ1-4; weak D call: TRBD1 (6 bases). V lost 2 bases, J lost 8 bases, and 16 bases lay in between. The V gene's germline CDR1 is SGHKS and CDR2 YYEKEE (reference sequence). CDR3 length equals 15 residues. In DNA form, the CDR3 reads TGTGCCAGCAGCTTCCCCGGACAGCTGAAGGAAAAACTGTTTTTT. It specifies CASSFPGQLKEKLFF.

This chain uses TRBV6-2 or TRBV6-3 with TRBJ1-2; 10 bases map to TRBD1. The length of the CDR3 is 15 residues. The trim removed 1 base at V and 5 bases at J, leaving 4 bases unmatched. Germline lookup yields CDR1 MNHEY and CDR2 SVGEGT. The CDR3 DNA sequence: TGTGCCAGCAGTTACTGGCGGGACAGGGGTTATGGCTACACCTTC. Amino acid sequence: CASSYWRDRGYGYTF.

The gene calls are TRBV2 and TRBJ1-1, with a tentative D call TRBD1 (6 bases). V was shortened by 3 bases and J by 5 bases, with 13 bases between the two germline ends. The CDR3 contains 14 residues. Germline CDR1 and CDR2: SNHLY and FYNNEI. In DNA, the CDR3 is TGTGCCAGCAGTGATGAGGGGGGGCGGACTGAAGCTTTCTTT. Its protein product is CASSDEGGRTEAFF.

The chain has TRBV6-6 and TRBJ1-5; 8 bases map to TRBD1. Germline V gene sequence: CDR1 MNHNY, CDR2 SVGAGI (reference sequence). There are 14 residues in the CDR3. Losses at the gene ends were 5 bases for V and 6 bases for J; bases not matched to a gene: 6. The chain's CDR3 is CASSQTGEGQPQHF. Here the CDR3 DNA reads TGTGCCAGCAGTCAGACAGGGGAAGGTCAGCCCCAGCATTTT.

This chain links TRBV9 with TRBJ2-6; no reliable D call. The CDR3 runs 15 residues. Per the germline V gene, CDR1 is SGDLS and CDR2 is YYNGEE. V was pared by 4 bases and J by 0 bases, with 8 bases between. Written as DNA, the CDR3 is TGTGCCAGCAGCCTCGGGTTCTCTGGGGCCAACGTCCTGACTTTC. Translation: CASSLGFSGANVLTF. The variable domain in full, completed from reference TRBV9 and TRBJ2-6, reads DSGVTQTPKHLITATGQRVTLRCSPRSGDLSVYWYQQSLDQGLQFLIQYYNGEERAKGNILERFSAQQFPDLHSELNLSSLELGDSALYFCASSLGFSGANVLTFGAGSRLTVL.

This chain links TRBV5-6 with TRBJ1-3; D unresolved. Germline values: CDR1 SGHDT, CDR2 YYEEEE. This CDR3 is built from 15 residues. Trimming removed 4 bases from V and 4 bases from J, with 15 bases in between. The CDR3 sequence: CASSPDHLAGNTIYF. The CDR3 DNA follows: TGTGCCAGCAGCCCGGACCACTTAGCGGGAAACACCATATATTTT. The variable domain in full, completed from reference TRBV5-6 and TRBJ1-3, reads DAGVTQSPTHLIKTRGQQVTLRCSPKSGHDTVSWYQQALGQGPQFIFQYYEEEERQRGNFPDRFSGHQFPNYSSELNVNALLLGDSALYLCASSPDHLAGNTIYFGEGSWLTVV.

This chain connects TRBV3-1 (or the pseudogene TRBV3-2) to TRBJ1-2; no clear D gene. Per the germline V gene, CDR1 is LGHDT and CDR2 is YNNKEL (reference sequence). The CDR3 covers 16 residues. The V gene lost 1 base and the J gene lost 8 bases, with 20 bases spanning the gap. This CDR3 is CASSQGRERKRGGYTF. CDR3 in DNA: TGTGCCAGCAGCCAAGGAAGGGAGCGGAAGAGAGGGGGCTACACCTTC.

This sequence joins TRBV6-1 and TRBJ2-3; D is ambiguous. CDR1 and CDR2 from the germline V gene are MNHNS and SASEGT. There are 14 residues in the CDR3. V was trimmed by 6 bases and J by 5 bases, leaving 15 bases between them. CDR3 region: CASRVLGYGDTQYF. The CDR3 DNA is TGTGCCAGCAGGGTCCTAGGGTACGGAGATACGCAGTATTTT.

This clone came up once. This chain uses TRBV30 with TRBJ1-1, with D perhaps matching TRBD1 (6 bases). This CDR3 region has 13 residues. CDR1 GTSNPN and CDR2 SVGIG come from the germline V gene (reference sequence). Deletions cut 1 base from V and 1 base from J, with 7 bases between. CDR3 bases: TGTGCCTGGAGTGAGACAGGGAACACTGAAGCTTTCTTT. It yields the protein CAWSETGNTEAFF.

The V call is TRBV10-3, the J call TRBJ2-3; 9 nucleotides agree with TRBD2. CDR1 is ENHRY and CDR2 is SYGVKD in the germline V gene. The CDR3 is 16 amino acids. Trimming at V came to 2 bases and at J to 2 bases, leaving 5 bases not matched to a gene. This CDR3 is CAISEPSGTDTDTQYF. As DNA, the CDR3 is TGTGCCATCAGTGAGCCTAGCGGGACTGACACAGATACGCAGTATTTT.